This TCR beta chain was documented in a study of cytomegalovirus exposure and HLA in healthy donors. Overall study: The 120 validation repertoires used the same platform as the approximately 620 first-cohort repertoires (as reported by a later analysis).

The CDR3 loop spans 15 amino acids. Germline V lookup: CDR1 LNHNV, CDR2 YYDKDF (reference sequence). V was cut by 1 base and J by 1 base, with 11 bases left in between. Sequenced by immunoSEQ multiplex PCR; TCRdb stores in-frame clones only, minus some. The data show 200,000 to 250,000 clones, around four fifths seen once. The chain recombines TRBV15 with TRBJ2-7; D is unclear. The sequence derives from a woman aged 18 to 35 in good health and CMV-seronegative. Sequencing was performed on PBMCs. CDR3 amino acids: CATSRAWGYSYEQYF. The CDR3 nucleotides are TGTGCCACCAGCAGAGCCTGGGGATATTCCTACGAGCAGTACTTC. Supplemented by reference TRBV15 and TRBJ2-7, the full variable domain reads DAMVIQNPRYQVTQFGKPVTLSCSQTLNHNVMYWYQQKSSQAPKLLFHYYDKDFNNEADTPDNFQSRRPNTSFCFLDIRSPGLGDTAMYLCATSRAWGYSYEQYFGPGTRLTVT.